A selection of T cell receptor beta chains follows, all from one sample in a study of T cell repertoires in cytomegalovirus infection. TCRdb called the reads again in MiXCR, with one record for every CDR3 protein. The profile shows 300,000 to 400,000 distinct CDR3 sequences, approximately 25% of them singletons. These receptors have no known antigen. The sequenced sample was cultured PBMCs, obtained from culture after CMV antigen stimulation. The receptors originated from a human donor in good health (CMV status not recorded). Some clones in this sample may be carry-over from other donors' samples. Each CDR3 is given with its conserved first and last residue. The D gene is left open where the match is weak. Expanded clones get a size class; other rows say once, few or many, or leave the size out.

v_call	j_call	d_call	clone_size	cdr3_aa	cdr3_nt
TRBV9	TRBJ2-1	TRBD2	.	CASSVDSGKGNEQFF	TGTGCCAGCAGCGTAGATAGCGGGAAGGGCAATGAGCAGTTCTTC
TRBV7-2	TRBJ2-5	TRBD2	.	CASSLGRAGGRETQYF	TGTGCCAGCAGCTTGGGCAGAGCGGGGGGGAGGGAGACCCAGTACTTC
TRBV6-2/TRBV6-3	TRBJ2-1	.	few	CASSRLQSSYNEQFF	TGTGCCAGCAGCCGACTGCAGAGCTCCTACAATGAGCAGTTCTTC
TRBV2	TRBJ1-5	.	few	CASSVLQVRNQPQHF	TGTGCCAGCAGTGTTCTACAGGTCCGCAATCAGCCCCAGCATTTT
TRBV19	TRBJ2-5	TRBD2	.	CAPVSGMETQYF	TGTGCGCCCGTCAGCGGGATGGAGACCCAGTACTTC
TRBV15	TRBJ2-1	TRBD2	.	CATSRGREGGVNEQFF	TGTGCCACCAGCAGAGGACGGGAGGGCGGGGTCAATGAGCAGTTCTTC
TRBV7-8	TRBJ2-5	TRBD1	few	CASSLAGTGVETQYF	TGTGCCAGCAGCTTAGCGGGGACAGGGGTGGAGACCCAGTACTTC
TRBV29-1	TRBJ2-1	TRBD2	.	CSVEELAGGVYNEQFF	TGCAGCGTTGAAGAACTAGCGGGAGGGGTCTACAATGAGCAGTTCTTC
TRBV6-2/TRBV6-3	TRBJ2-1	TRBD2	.	CASVRSLAEHEQFF	TGTGCCAGCGTTCGGAGTCTAGCGGAACATGAGCAGTTCTTC
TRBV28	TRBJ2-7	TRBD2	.	CASRLAGASSYEQYF	TGTGCCAGCAGATTAGCGGGAGCGAGCTCCTACGAGCAGTACTTC
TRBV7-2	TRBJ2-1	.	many	CASSLVFTEKQFF	TGTGCCAGCAGCTTAGTCTTTACAGAAAAGCAGTTCTTC
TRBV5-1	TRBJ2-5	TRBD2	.	CASSAGTSGETQYF	TGCGCCAGCAGCGCTGGGACTAGCGGAGAGACCCAGTACTTC
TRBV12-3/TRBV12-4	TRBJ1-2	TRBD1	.	CASSFRRQGVAPNYGYTF	TGTGCCAGCAGTTTCCGGCGACAGGGGGTGGCCCCTAACTATGGCTACACCTTC
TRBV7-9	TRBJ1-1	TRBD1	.	CASSLGATGGNTEAFF	TGTGCCAGCAGCTTAGGTGCTACAGGGGGCAACACTGAAGCTTTCTTT
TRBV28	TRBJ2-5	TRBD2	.	CASTTRGSGIQETQYF	TGTGCCAGCACCACAAGAGGTAGCGGGATCCAAGAGACCCAGTACTTC
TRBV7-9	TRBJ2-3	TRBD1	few	CASGRGQGAPDTQYF	TGTGCCAGCGGCCGGGGACAGGGGGCCCCAGATACGCAGTATTTT